This paragraph reports one T cell receptor beta chain. Its specificity is unknown. Germline V gene sequence: CDR1 MNHEY, CDR2 SVGAGI. The CDR3 covers 13 residues. Each CD8+ T cell subset was flow-sorted in triplicate. Every sort contained 300,000 cells. Naive CD8+ T cells were CD45RO-CCR7+CD27+CD95-. UMI-labeled TRB cDNA libraries were prepared by 5' RACE. TCRdb reworked the 5' RACE reads into one entry per CDR3 protein, no DNA. The sample data list roughly 110,000 distinct CDR3 sequences. This sample was included in a study of CXCR3-negative and CXCR3-positive naive CD8 T cells. Study-level findings and limits: TRB CDR3 hydrophobicity was greater in CXCR3-positive naive cells than in CXCR3-negative naive cells. Relative to memory CD8+ cells, whose diversity was much lower, both naive subsets had comparably high diversity. Memory cells showed distinct TRBV-TRBJ patterns, while the two naive subsets matched.

The gene calls are TRBV6-5 and TRBJ2-7. The TCR originated in a human donor in good health. Some clones in this sample may be carry-over from other donors' samples. The sequencing sample was made of naive CXCR3+ CD8+ T cells from blood. As for subset: CD45RO-CCR7+CD27+CD95- naive CD8+ T cells expressing CXCR3 (TNR3+). The CDR3: CASSRQDAYEQYF.